This T cell receptor (beta chain) stems from a study of vaccination effects on CD4 cells after COVID-19. Overall study context: Participants completed two doses of the BNT162b2 or mRNA-1273 vaccine.

Concerning this clone itself: Its antigen is not identified.

Expansion of antigen-specific CD4+ T cells with viral peptide pools was carried out by the ViraFEST assay before sequencing. Following culture for ten to eleven days, CD4+ T cells were isolated. Vaccine recipients lacked prior SARS-CoV-2 infection and had negative nucleocapsid antibodies. Wells containing two million PBMC each were cultured with 9 to 10 IU/ml IL-2 and 10 ug/ml peptides. Cells had half their medium changed to IL-2 medium on days 3 and 7. The data were produced by immunoSEQ multiplex PCR, yet TCRdb's version contains in-frame clones alone and is incomplete. The sample holds under 25,000 clones, about 75% seen once. Sequencing was performed on CD4+ T cells from PBMCs cultured with HCoV-NL63 spike peptides, taken before COVID-19 vaccination. The TCR originated in a human donor who received a COVID-19 vaccine.

The CDR3 spells CASSYSRGSEAFF. CDR3 bases: TGTGCCAGCAGTTACTCCAGGGGATCTGAAGCTTTCTTT. This chain uses TRBV6-2 or TRBV6-3 with TRBJ1-1, with D perhaps TRBD1 (6 bases). The CDR3 sequence is 13 residues long. CDR1 is MNHEY and CDR2 is SVGEGT in the germline V gene. V was clipped by 0 bases and J by 6 bases, with 8 bases between them.